Presented here are 29 T cell receptor beta chains from one specimen sequenced in a study of blood T cell repertoires in COVID-19. Measured with immunoSEQ multiplex PCR; TCRdb has only the in-frame clones, and not every one. The data contain about 190,000 clones, about 88% of them singletons. Sequenced: peripheral blood. All receptors come from a human donor in a cohort sampled during active COVID-19.

Here the CDR3 reads CASSVGGRAGYTF. CDR3 DNA: TGTGCCAGCAGCGTAGGGGGCCGAGCCGGCTACACCTTC. J is TRBJ1-2 and V is TRBV9; possible D gene TRBD1, 5 bases. There are 13 residues in the CDR3. The V gene lost 0 bases and the J gene lost 8 bases, with 11 bases spanning the gap. The V gene's germline CDR1 is SGDLS and CDR2 YYNGEE.

This clone has just a few counts. The J gene is TRBJ2-3, the V gene TRBV9, with D hard to call. The germline V and J ends were trimmed by 4 bases and 3 bases, with 9 bases remaining between them. The CDR3 covers 13 residues. Germline loops: CDR1 SGDLS, CDR2 YYNGEE. The CDR3 here is CASSFRLTDTQYF. CDR3 bases: TGTGCCAGCAGCTTCAGACTTACAGATACGCAGTATTTT.

V gene TRBV5-1 combines with J gene TRBJ2-3; no clear D. The CDR3 consists of 15 residues. CDR1 and CDR2 from the germline V gene are SGHRS and YFSETQ. V shed 1 base and J shed 1 base, with 10 bases lying between them. CDR3 region: CASSLSRLGTDTQYF. CDR3 DNA sequence: TGCGCCAGCAGCTTGAGTCGCCTAGGCACAGATACGCAGTATTTT. Together with reference TRBV5-1 and TRBJ2-3, the CDR3 gives the full variable domain: KAGVTQTPRYLIKTRGQQVTLSCSPISGHRSVSWYQQTPGQGLQFLFEYFSETQRNKGNFPGRFSGRQFSNSRSEMNVSTLELGDSALYLCASSLSRLGTDTQYFGPGTRLTVL.

In this sample, this clone turned up a few times. The chain couples TRBV12-5 to TRBJ1-2, with D unclear. The CDR3 totals 13 residues. Germline values: CDR1 LGHNT, CDR2 FRNRAP. V dropped 2 bases and J dropped 4 bases, with 8 bases sitting between them. Here the CDR3 DNA reads TGTGCTAGTGGTTTGACGGGGAGCTATGGCTACACCTTC. Its protein is CASGLTGSYGYTF. The variable domain in full, with the rest retrieved from reference TRBV12-5 and TRBJ1-2, is DARVTQTPRHKVTEMGQEVTMRCQPILGHNTVFWYRQTMMQGLELLAYFRNRAPLDDSGMPKDRFSAEMPDATLATLKIQPSEPRDSAVYFCASGLTGSYGYTFGSGTRLTVV.

This clone was observed a single time. This CDR3 reads CASSRVTNTGELFF. The CDR3 coding sequence is TGTGCCAGCTCACGAGTTACGAACACCGGGGAGCTGTTTTTT. The gene calls are TRBV18 and TRBJ2-2; D is unresolved. The CDR3 contains 14 residues. Trimming shortened V by 4 bases and J by 0 bases, and 6 bases separated the two germline ends. CDR1 is KGHSH and CDR2 is LQKENI in the germline V gene.

The chain couples TRBV4-1 to TRBJ1-1, with D possibly matching TRBD1 (5 bases). Trimming shortened V by 8 bases and J by 2 bases, and 27 bases separated the two germline ends. Germline-derived CDR1 and CDR2 are MGHRA and YSYEKL. This CDR3 has 18 residues. CDR3 in amino acids: CASSDGYTGGGVNTEAFF. The CDR3, as DNA: TGCGCCAGCTCCGACGGCTATACAGGCGGCGGTGTAAACACTGAAGCTTTCTTT.

The chain employs TRBV28 and TRBJ1-4; TRBD1 might be the D (6 bases). Germline CDR1 reads MDHEN; CDR2 reads SYDVKM. This CDR3 contains 15 residues. Between the trimmed V and J ends, which lost 6 bases and 4 bases, there was a span of 15 bases. CDR3 in amino acids: CASSTITGNNEKLFF. The CDR3 nucleotides read TGTGCCAGCAGCACAATAACAGGGAATAATGAAAAACTGTTTTTT.

V gene TRBV9 combines with J gene TRBJ2-7, with D possibly being TRBD2 (5 bases). The V gene lost 0 bases and the J gene lost 7 bases, with 11 bases spanning the gap. The CDR3 contains 13 residues. Germline V gene data show CDR1 as SGDLS and CDR2 as YYNGEE. CDR3 in DNA: TGTGCCAGCAGCGTAGTGGGAGTCGGGGAGCAGTACTTC. As protein: CASSVVGVGEQYF.

This clone was seen a few times. V gene TRBV30 combines with J gene TRBJ1-6; no clear D gene. Per germline, CDR1 GTSNPN and CDR2 SVGIG (reference sequence). The V end was cut by 7 bases, the J end by 14 bases, with 15 bases between. This CDR3 spans 11 amino acids. This chain's CDR3 is CASTGNVSLHF. In nucleotides, the CDR3 is TGTGCCTCGACGGGAAATGTGTCCCTCCACTTT. The whole variable domain, filled in from reference TRBV30 and TRBJ1-6, reads SQTIHQWPATLVQPVGSPLSLECTVEGTSNPNLYWYRQAAGRGLQLLFYSVGIGQISSEVPQNLSASRPQDRQFILSSKKLLLSDSGFYLCASTGNVSLHFGNGTRLTVT.

The V call is TRBV6-1, the J call TRBJ2-1, with D maybe TRBD2 (5 bases). Germline-derived CDR1 and CDR2 are MNHNS and SASEGT. Trimming pared 3 bases from V and 7 bases from J, leaving 16 bases between. The CDR3 contains 15 residues. CDR3 DNA: TGTGCCAGCAGTGACGTGGCTAGCATCCGTAATGAGCAGTTCTTC. Its translation is CASSDVASIRNEQFF.

The chain uses TRBV5-5 and TRBJ1-3; D unclear. Germline CDR1 and CDR2: SGHKS and YYEKEE (reference sequence). Trimming left V 3 bases short and J 0 bases short, with 16 bases between. This CDR3 spans 17 amino acids. CDR3 nucleotides: TGTGCCAGCAGCTCGGGATCTCCCCGGGTCTCTGGAAACACCATATATTTT. Its translation: CASSSGSPRVSGNTIYF.

The chain employs TRBV2 and TRBJ1-2; TRBD1 matches at 9 bases. The J segment lost 1 base and the V segment lost 4 bases, leaving 7 bases of the junction unmatched. Germline CDR1 and CDR2: SNHLY and FYNNEI. This CDR3 is 16 amino acids long. In DNA, the CDR3 is TGTGCCAGCAGTGGAACAGGGGGCGCTTATAACTATGGCTACACCTTC. Translated, it gives CASSGTGGAYNYGYTF.

The chain is built from TRBV30 and TRBJ1-5, with 8 positions matching TRBD1. There are 15 residues in the CDR3. The germline CDR1 and CDR2 sequences are GTSNPN and SVGIG (reference sequence). Trimming took 5 bases from V and 4 from J; bases not matched to a gene: 10. CDR3 bases: TGTGCCTGGGGAATTACAGGGGGAGAGAATCAGCCCCAGCATTTT. It translates to CAWGITGGENQPQHF.

The chain couples TRBV9 to TRBJ1-2, with unresolved D. This CDR3 contains 15 residues. Trimming shortened V by 7 bases and J by 4 bases, and 20 bases separated the two germline ends. Germline-derived CDR1 and CDR2 are SGDLS and YYNGEE. The CDR3 protein is CASRKGGSPSYGYTF. The CDR3 bases are TGTGCCAGCCGAAAAGGCGGTTCCCCCAGCTATGGCTACACCTTC.

The chain recombines TRBV5-1 with TRBJ1-2; 9 bases line up with TRBD1. Germline V gives CDR1 SGHRS, CDR2 YFSETQ. The CDR3 runs to 13 residues. V shed 6 bases, J shed 7 bases, and the junction held 7 bases outside the gene matches. CDR3 DNA: TGCGCCAGCAATACGGGACAGGGTGGTGGCTACACCTTC. Its translation: CASNTGQGGGYTF.

DNA for the CDR3: TGTGCCAGCAGCTTGCAGGGCGGAGCGAGGGAGACCCAGTACTTC. This translates into CASSLQGGARETQYF. The chain couples TRBV5-4 to TRBJ2-5, with D perhaps matching TRBD1 (5 bases). There are 15 residues in the CDR3. CDR1 and CDR2 from the germline V gene are SGHNT and YYREEE (reference sequence). The V end lost 1 base, the J end lost 5 bases, and 15 bases lay between the germline ends.

This clone occurred a few times. The rearrangement links TRBV11-2 to TRBJ2-7; D is perhaps TRBD2 (6 bases). V was trimmed by 5 bases and J by 2 bases, leaving 25 bases between them. In germline, CDR1 is SGHAT, CDR2 FQNNGV. This CDR3 is 18 amino acids long. CDR3 DNA sequence: TGTGCCAGCAGCCCAGTACGGCGGGAAAAAGGGTTACCCTACGAGCAGTACTTC. This sequence encodes CASSPVRREKGLPYEQYF.

The chain carries TRBV19 and TRBJ2-4; tentatively, D is TRBD1 (6 bases). Trimming shortened V by 9 bases and J by 0 bases, and 12 bases separated the two germline ends. The germline CDR1 and CDR2 sequences are LNHDA and SQIVND (reference sequence). The CDR3 runs 14 residues. The CDR3 reads CASGTPLAKNIQYF. Here the CDR3 DNA reads TGTGCCAGCGGGACACCTCTAGCCAAAAACATTCAGTACTTC.

The chain couples TRBV6-5 to TRBJ2-2; 8 bases line up with TRBD1. V was pared by 10 bases and J by 5 bases, with 9 bases of the junction left unmatched. The CDR3 length is 14 residues. Germline V gene lookup returns CDR1 MNHEY and CDR2 SVGAGI. CDR3 amino acids: CATGGRGPTGELFF. In DNA form, the CDR3 reads TGTGCCACCGGTGGCAGGGGGCCAACCGGGGAGCTGTTTTTT.

This clone appeared once. The V and J genes are TRBV6-1 and TRBJ2-7; D is possibly TRBD2 (6 bases). CDR1 is MNHNS, CDR2 SASEGT, per germline. The CDR3 has 14 residues. Trimming stripped 3 bases from V and 6 bases from J, with 15 bases between. The CDR3 protein is CASSEGGSFSEQYF. In nucleotides, the CDR3 is TGTGCCAGCAGTGAGGGAGGATCTTTTAGCGAGCAGTACTTC.

The chain combines TRBV28 with TRBJ1-2; a weak D match, TRBD1 (6 bases). The V end was cut by 2 bases, the J end by 4 bases, with 11 bases between. CDR3 length equals 14 residues. Germline V gene lookup returns CDR1 MDHEN and CDR2 SYDVKM. For the CDR3, the DNA is TGTGCCAGCAGTTTACCCCGGACAGTCTATGGCTACACCTTC. Translated, it gives CASSLPRTVYGYTF.

Only one count was recorded for this clone. The genes are TRBV5-1 and TRBJ2-1, with 9 positions matching TRBD1. The CDR3 length is 17 residues. V dropped 0 bases and J dropped 5; count of bases not matched to a gene: 9. Germline CDR1 reads SGHRS; CDR2 reads YFSETQ. DNA of the CDR3: TGCGCCAGCAGCTTGGCCCCGGGACAGGGCCTAAACAATGAGCAGTTCTTC. It is translated as CASSLAPGQGLNNEQFF.

The chain links TRBV30 to TRBJ2-3; tentatively, D is TRBD1 (6 bases). This CDR3 is 14 amino acids long. Germline-derived CDR1 and CDR2 are GTSNPN and SVGIG (reference sequence). The V gene lost 1 base and the J gene lost 5 bases, with 13 bases spanning the gap. The CDR3 nucleotides read TGTGCCTGGAGTGCCATATCAGGGGAAGATACGCAGTATTTT. It translates to CAWSAISGEDTQYF.

Only one count was recorded for this clone. The chain links TRBV5-1 to TRBJ1-2; 10 bases are shared with TRBD1. J was trimmed by 6 bases and V by 4 bases; bases with no gene match: 6. CDR1 is SGHRS and CDR2 is YFSETQ in the germline V gene. CDR3 length: 14 residues. This CDR3 is CASSGTGTGDGYTF. DNA for the CDR3: TGCGCCAGCAGCGGAACCGGGACAGGGGATGGCTACACCTTC.

This chain joins TRBV21-1 and TRBJ2-7; TRBD2 is the table's D call, not checked against the DNA. TRBV21-1 is shown as a pseudogene. The length of the CDR3 is 18 residues. The CDR3 region has the DNA TGTGCCAGCAGCTCGTATCTCCGAATGAATCCCGCTACCTACGAGCAGTACTTC. It codes for CASSSYLRMNPATYEQYF.

The chain combines TRBV11-1 with TRBJ2-3; TRBD2 aligns across 11 bases. Trimming at V came to 1 base and at J to 7 bases, leaving 4 bases not matched to a gene. CDR1 and CDR2 (germline): SGHAT, FQDESV (reference sequence). This CDR3 comprises 15 residues. The CDR3 sequence is CASSLELAGVNTQYF. The CDR3 nucleotides are TGTGCCAGCAGCTTAGAACTAGCGGGAGTAAATACGCAGTATTTT.

The J gene is TRBJ1-2, the V gene TRBV4-3; the match to TRBD1 covers 7 bases. The V and J ends lost 1 base and 5 bases, in that order; junction bases with no gene match: 7. The CDR3 has 15 residues. Germline loops: CDR1 LGHNA, CDR2 YSLEER. The CDR3 region is CASSQAGTALYGYTF. The CDR3 region has the DNA TGCGCCAGCAGCCAAGCAGGGACAGCACTTTATGGCTACACCTTC.

The chain uses TRBV5-6 and TRBJ1-2; D is uncertain. Trimming removed 0 bases from V and 4 bases from J, with 4 bases in between. Germline CDR1 SGHDT, CDR2 YYEEEE. This CDR3 region has 12 residues. The CDR3 loop reads CASSLDRYGYTF. CDR3 DNA sequence: TGTGCCAGCAGCTTGGATCGCTATGGCTACACCTTC.

This clone occurred a few times. V and J are TRBV24-1 and TRBJ1-5; 10 nucleotides agree with TRBD1. Germline lookup yields CDR1 KGHDR and CDR2 SFDVKD. Germline trimming cut 5 bases from V and 6 bases from J; bases unmatched to any gene: 9. The CDR3 runs 16 residues. CDR3 loop: CATSAAGQGLGQPQHF. The DNA for the CDR3 is TGTGCCACCAGTGCCGCGGGACAGGGGTTGGGTCAGCCCCAGCATTTT.